One and the same sample provided the 18 T cell receptor beta chains below, sequenced in a study of T-cell memory formation after mild COVID-19. MiXCR, run by TCRdb on the 5' RACE reads, gives a single entry per CDR3 protein. The repertoire holds about 210,000 distinct CDR3 sequences, with 27% as singletons. Input material: PBMCs or a T cell subset sorted from them (not recorded which). The receptors were gathered from an adult woman who had mild COVID-19 (a few samples of this study predate the infection). Cell type and time point are not known.

The chain recombines TRBV28 with TRBJ2-4; 8 bases are shared with TRBD2. Germline lookup yields CDR1 MDHEN and CDR2 SYDVKM. The CDR3 is 15 residues long. V lost 7 bases, J lost 3 bases, and 8 bases stayed unmatched. CDR3 nucleotide sequence: TGTGCCAGCACCCCGGGTAGCGGGGTCAAAAACATTCAGTACTTC. This codes for CASTPGSGVKNIQYF.

The table lists this clonotype with a few counts. The rearrangement links TRBV14 to TRBJ2-2; 7 nucleotides agree with TRBD1. Germline CDR1 and CDR2: SGHDN and FVKESK. V shed 3 bases, J shed 3 bases, and the junction held 1 base outside the gene matches. The CDR3 has 14 amino acids. The DNA for the CDR3 is TGTGCCAGCAGCCAGGGACAGTACACCGGGGAGCTGTTTTTT. Encoded protein: CASSQGQYTGELFF.

V is TRBV5-1 and J is TRBJ2-1; 11 bases agree with TRBD2. Unmatched junction bases numbered 8, after V lost 4 bases and J lost 8 bases. CDR1 and CDR2 from the germline V gene are SGHRS and YFSETQ. There are 15 residues in the CDR3. Here the CDR3 DNA reads TGCGCCAGCAGCGTTACTAGCGGGAGTATCTATGAGCAGTTCTTC. Translation: CASSVTSGSIYEQFF.

The CDR3 loop is CSARGTPVSGNTIYF. CDR3 DNA sequence: TGCAGTGCTAGAGGGACACCTGTCTCTGGAAACACCATATATTTT. The chain combines TRBV20-1 with TRBJ1-3; D possibly corresponds to TRBD1 (5 bases). Germline lookup yields CDR1 DFQATT and CDR2 SNEGSKA (reference sequence). Trimming cost V 1 base and J 0 bases, with 10 bases left between them. The CDR3 loop spans 15 amino acids.

This clonotype was recorded a few times. The chain carries TRBV24-1 and TRBJ2-1; maybe TRBD2 (5 bases). V lost 1 base and J 3 bases, leaving 9 bases between the germline ends. The CDR3 extends over 15 amino acids. Germline lookup yields CDR1 KGHDR and CDR2 SFDVKD. The CDR3 DNA reads as TGTGCCACCAGTGATTTACGGGGAAACTACAATGAGCAGTTCTTC. As protein: CATSDLRGNYNEQFF.

This clonotype was picked up a small number of times. J is TRBJ2-1 and V is TRBV5-1; TRBD2 matches 12 bases. The CDR3 has 18 residues. Germline CDR1 SGHRS, CDR2 YFSETQ. J lost 7 bases, V lost 6 bases, and 17 bases had no gene match. In DNA form, the CDR3 reads TGCGCCAGCATGTTTAGTGGACTAGCGGGGCCCACGGGGAATGAGCAGTTCTTC. This gives the protein CASMFSGLAGPTGNEQFF. Full variable domain (rest looked up from reference TRBV5-1 and TRBJ2-1): KAGVTQTPRYLIKTRGQQVTLSCSPISGHRSVSWYQQTPGQGLQFLFEYFSETQRNKGNFPGRFSGRQFSNSRSEMNVSTLELGDSALYLCASMFSGLAGPTGNEQFFGPGTRLTVL.

This clonotype was seen a handful of times. The chain links TRBV5-1 to TRBJ2-7; maybe TRBD2 (7 bases). Trimming shortened V by 0 bases and J by 2 bases, and 12 bases separated the two germline ends. Per the germline V gene, CDR1 is SGHRS and CDR2 is YFSETQ. The CDR3 length is 15 residues. CDR3 residues: CASSLAGEGTYEQYF. In DNA form, the CDR3 reads TGCGCCAGCAGCTTGGCAGGGGAGGGAACCTACGAGCAGTACTTC.

The V gene is TRBV9, the J gene TRBJ1-3, with D possibly TRBD1 on 5 matching bases. The V end lost 3 bases, the J end lost 0 bases, and 7 bases lay between the germline ends. The CDR3 contains 14 residues. Germline assignment: CDR1 SGDLS and CDR2 YYNGEE. CDR3 bases: TGTGCCAGCAGCGAAGGGGACTCTGGAAACACCATATATTTT. Its protein product is CASSEGDSGNTIYF.

The DNA of the CDR3 is TGCAGTGCTAGAGACGCAGCGGGGGGACGCAATGAGCAGTTCTTC. Translated, it gives CSARDAAGGRNEQFF. The genes are TRBV20-1 and TRBJ2-1, with 9 bases fitting TRBD2. Losses at the gene ends were 0 bases for V and 6 bases for J; bases not matched to a gene: 6. CDR3 length: 15 amino acids. The V gene's germline CDR1 is DFQATT and CDR2 SNEGSKA (reference sequence).

J is TRBJ2-6 and V is TRBV6-2 or TRBV6-3; D might be TRBD2 (5 bases). This CDR3 region has 14 residues. V shed 8 bases and J shed 1 base, with 9 bases lying between them. The germline CDR1 and CDR2 sequences are MNHEY and SVGEGT. CDR3 in DNA: TGTGCCAGCTGGCTAGCTTCTGGGGCCAACGTCCTGACTTTC. This translates into CASWLASGANVLTF.

V usage is TRBV6-6 and J usage is TRBJ2-5, with 8 bases matching TRBD2. After removal of 7 bases from V and 5 bases from J, the junction contained 0 bases not matched to a gene. From germline, CDR1 is MNHNY and CDR2 SVGAGI (reference sequence). The CDR3 totals 11 residues. CDR3 residues: CASTGGETQYF. Written as DNA, the CDR3 is TGTGCCAGCACGGGGGGGGAGACCCAGTACTTC.

This clonotype was seen only a few times. The chain combines TRBV5-1 with TRBJ2-3; D is possibly TRBD1 (5 bases). Per the germline V gene, CDR1 is SGHRS and CDR2 is YFSETQ. There are 16 residues in the CDR3. The V and J ends lost 0 bases and 4 bases respectively, with 15 bases between them. In DNA form, the CDR3 reads TGCGCCAGCAGCTTGGAGATAGGGGTCTTCTCAGATACGCAGTATTTT. Translation: CASSLEIGVFSDTQYF.

The chain is built from TRBV5-1 and TRBJ1-1; no definite D call. CDR3 length equals 15 residues. V was trimmed by 0 bases and J by 4 bases, leaving 13 bases between them. Looked up from germline, CDR1 is SGHRS and CDR2 is YFSETQ. CDR3 coding DNA: TGCGCCAGCAGCTTGGCGGACCTCACCGGCACTGAAGCTTTCTTT. It specifies CASSLADLTGTEAFF.

This clonotype appeared a few times. CDR3 protein: CASSYEGTSTSNEQFF. The CDR3 nucleotides are TGTGCCAGCAGTTACGAGGGGACTTCAACCTCCAATGAGCAGTTCTTC. The J gene is TRBJ2-1, the V gene TRBV6-5; D possibly corresponds to TRBD2 (6 bases). CDR3 length equals 16 residues. Trimming cost V 2 bases and J 6 bases, with 17 bases left between them. Germline values: CDR1 MNHEY, CDR2 SVGAGI.

The sample holds many counts of this clonotype. V gene TRBV12-3 or TRBV12-4 combines with J gene TRBJ2-3, with D perhaps TRBD2 (5 bases). Trimming took off 6 bases at V and 4 bases at J, with 11 bases between the two ends. The CDR3 extends over 13 amino acids. The CDR3 sequence is CASSLGAADTQYF. In nucleotides, the CDR3 is TGTGCCAGCAGCTTGGGAGCGGCAGATACGCAGTATTTT.

This clonotype was observed a few times. The rearrangement links TRBV20-1 to TRBJ2-5, with no clear D. Between the trimmed V and J ends, which lost 3 bases and 9 bases, there was a span of 11 bases. CDR3 length equals 11 residues. The germline CDR1 and CDR2 sequences are DFQATT and SNEGSKA (reference sequence). CDR3 in DNA: TGCAGTGCTAGTCAGACCTCGGCCCAGTACTTC. This codes for CSASQTSAQYF.

This chain joins TRBV12-3 or TRBV12-4 and TRBJ2-2, with D unclear. Trimming removed 3 bases at V and 4 bases at J, with 9 bases between. This CDR3 region has 14 residues. The CDR3 DNA is TGTGCCAGCAGTTTGGAATCGGTCACCGGGGAGCTGTTTTTT. It encodes CASSLESVTGELFF.

The genes are TRBV20-1 and TRBJ2-1, with TRBD2 matching over 10 bases. The V gene end was trimmed by 6 bases and the J gene end by 8 bases; junction bases not matched to a gene: 10. Germline CDR1 is DFQATT and CDR2 is SNEGSKA (reference sequence). This CDR3 is 14 amino acids long. The CDR3 nucleotides are TGCAGTGCCATGGGACTAGCGAGGGAGGATGAGCAGTTCTTC. It encodes CSAMGLAREDEQFF.